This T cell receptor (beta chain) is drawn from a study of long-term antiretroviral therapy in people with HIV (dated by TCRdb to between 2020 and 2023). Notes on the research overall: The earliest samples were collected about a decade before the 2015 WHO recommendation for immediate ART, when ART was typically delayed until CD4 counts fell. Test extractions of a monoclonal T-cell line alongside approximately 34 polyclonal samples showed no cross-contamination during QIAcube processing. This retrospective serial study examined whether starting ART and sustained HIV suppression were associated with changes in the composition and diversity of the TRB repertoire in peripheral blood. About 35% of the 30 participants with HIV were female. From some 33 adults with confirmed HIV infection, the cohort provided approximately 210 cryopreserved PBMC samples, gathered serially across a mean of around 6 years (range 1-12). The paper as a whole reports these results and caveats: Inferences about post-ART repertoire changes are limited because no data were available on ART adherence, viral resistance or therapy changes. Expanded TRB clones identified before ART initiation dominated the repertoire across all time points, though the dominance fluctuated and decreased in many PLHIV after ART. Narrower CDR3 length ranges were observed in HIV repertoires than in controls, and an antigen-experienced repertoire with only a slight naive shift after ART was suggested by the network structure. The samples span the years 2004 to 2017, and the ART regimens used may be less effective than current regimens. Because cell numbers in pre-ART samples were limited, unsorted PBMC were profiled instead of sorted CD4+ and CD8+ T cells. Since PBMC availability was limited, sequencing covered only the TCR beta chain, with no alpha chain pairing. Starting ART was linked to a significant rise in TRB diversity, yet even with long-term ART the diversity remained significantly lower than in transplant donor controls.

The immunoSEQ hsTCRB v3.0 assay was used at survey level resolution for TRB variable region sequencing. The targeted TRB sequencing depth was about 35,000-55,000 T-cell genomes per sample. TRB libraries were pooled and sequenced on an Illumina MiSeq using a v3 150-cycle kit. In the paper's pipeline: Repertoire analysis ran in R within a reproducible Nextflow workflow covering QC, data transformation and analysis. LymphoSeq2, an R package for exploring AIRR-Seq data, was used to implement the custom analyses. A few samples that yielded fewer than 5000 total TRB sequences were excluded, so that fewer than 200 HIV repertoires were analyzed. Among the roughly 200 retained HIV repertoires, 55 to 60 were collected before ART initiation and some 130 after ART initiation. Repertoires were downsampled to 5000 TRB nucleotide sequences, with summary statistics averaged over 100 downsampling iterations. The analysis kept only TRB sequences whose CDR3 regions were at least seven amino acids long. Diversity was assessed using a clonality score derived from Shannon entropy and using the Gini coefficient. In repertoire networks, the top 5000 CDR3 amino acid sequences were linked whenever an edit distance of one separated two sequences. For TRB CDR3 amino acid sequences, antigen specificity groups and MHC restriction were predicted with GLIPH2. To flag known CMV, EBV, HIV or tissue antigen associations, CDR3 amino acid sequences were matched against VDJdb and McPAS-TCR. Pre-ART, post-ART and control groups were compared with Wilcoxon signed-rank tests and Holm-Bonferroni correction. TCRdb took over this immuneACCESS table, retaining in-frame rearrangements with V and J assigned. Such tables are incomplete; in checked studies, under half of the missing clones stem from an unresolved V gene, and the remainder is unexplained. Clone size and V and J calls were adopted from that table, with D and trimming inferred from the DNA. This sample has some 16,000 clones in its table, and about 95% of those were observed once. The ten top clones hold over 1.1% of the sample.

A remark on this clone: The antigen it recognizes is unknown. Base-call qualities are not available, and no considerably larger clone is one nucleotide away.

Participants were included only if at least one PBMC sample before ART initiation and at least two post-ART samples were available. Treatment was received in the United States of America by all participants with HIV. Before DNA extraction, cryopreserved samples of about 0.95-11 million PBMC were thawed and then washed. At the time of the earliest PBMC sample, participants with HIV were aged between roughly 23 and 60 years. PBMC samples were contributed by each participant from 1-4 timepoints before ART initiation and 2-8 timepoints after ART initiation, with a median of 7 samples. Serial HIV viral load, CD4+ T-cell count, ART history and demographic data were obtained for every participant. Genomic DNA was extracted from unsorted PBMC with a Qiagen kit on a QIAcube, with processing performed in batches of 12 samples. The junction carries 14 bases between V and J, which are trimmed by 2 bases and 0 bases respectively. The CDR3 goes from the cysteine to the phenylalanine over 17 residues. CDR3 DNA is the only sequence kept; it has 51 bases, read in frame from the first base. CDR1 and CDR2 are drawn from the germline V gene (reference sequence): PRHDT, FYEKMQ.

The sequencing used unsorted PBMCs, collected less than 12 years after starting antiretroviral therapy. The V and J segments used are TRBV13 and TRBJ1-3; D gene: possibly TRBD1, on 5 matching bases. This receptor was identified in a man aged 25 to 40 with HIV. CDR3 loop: CASSLRPGASSGNTIYF. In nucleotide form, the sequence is TGTGCCAGCAGCTTACGACCCGGGGCCTCCTCTGGAAACACCATATATTTT.